These 26 T cell receptor beta chains were sequenced from one sample in a study of shared clonotypes between healthy human individuals. The table came from immunoSEQ multiplex PCR; TCRdb's copy has only in-frame clones and leaves some out. The table includes some 2,100,000 clones, approximately 94% detected once. The specimen was naive CD4+ T cells sorted from blood. Documented subset: CD45RA+ positively selected. The receptor source for this set is a man aged 18 to 35 in good health.

This clone occurred once. This chain links TRBV7-9 with TRBJ2-1, with D tentatively TRBD2 (5 bases). V was shortened by 3 bases and J by 1 base, with 7 bases between the two germline ends. Germline assignment: CDR1 SEHNR and CDR2 FQNEAQ (reference sequence). The CDR3 spans 14 residues. CDR3 sequence reads: CASSLVASYNEQFF. In DNA, the CDR3 is TGTGCCAGCAGCTTGGTAGCGTCCTACAATGAGCAGTTCTTC.

This rearrangement joins TRBV2 to TRBJ1-1, with unresolved D. Germline loops: CDR1 SNHLY, CDR2 FYNNEI. Trimming removed 2 bases from V and 5 bases from J, with 12 bases in between. The length of the CDR3 is 14 residues. CDR3 sequence: CASSESWGGTEAFF. CDR3 DNA: TGTGCCAGCAGTGAATCTTGGGGTGGAACTGAAGCTTTCTTT.

The rearrangement joins TRBV5-1 to TRBJ2-2; 12 bases map to TRBD2. Germline CDR1 SGHRS, CDR2 YFSETQ. The V and J ends lost 3 bases and 5 bases, in that order; junction bases with no gene match: 5. This CDR3 region has 16 residues. The CDR3 sequence is CASSSLAGGLTGELFF. DNA for the CDR3: TGCGCCAGCAGCTCACTAGCGGGGGGACTAACCGGGGAGCTGTTTTTT.

As concerns this clone: In the same sample, other DNA sequences code for this CDR3. The genes are TRBV5-1 and TRBJ2-5, with 10 nucleotides matching TRBD1. Germline lookup yields CDR1 SGHRS and CDR2 YFSETQ. After removal of 4 bases from V and 5 bases from J, the junction contained 8 bases not matched to a gene. The CDR3 totals 15 residues. The CDR3 DNA sequence: TGCGCCAGCAGCCTAGGACAGGGGGGAAGGGAGACCCAGTACTTC. Translating gives CASSLGQGGRETQYF.

V is TRBV7-9 and J is TRBJ2-3, with no clear D. The CDR3 consists of 14 residues. The ends were cut back, 5 bases at V and 2 bases at J, with 11 bases in the middle. From germline, CDR1 is SEHNR and CDR2 FQNEAQ (reference sequence). CDR3 nucleotide sequence: TGTGCCAGCAGCCTCAAGTCGGACACAGATACGCAGTATTTT. Translation: CASSLKSDTDTQYF.

The genes are TRBV2 and TRBJ1-6, with unresolved D. V lost 5 bases and J 7 bases, leaving 12 bases between the germline ends. Germline CDR1 SNHLY, CDR2 FYNNEI. The CDR3 extends over 14 amino acids. CDR3 amino acids: CASSRRSGNSPLHF. Here the CDR3 DNA reads TGTGCCAGCAGTCGACGTAGCGGAAATTCACCCCTCCACTTT.

The CDR3 DNA is TGTGCCAGCAGCCCCGGGACTAGCGGGGGTACCGGGGAGCTGTTTTTT. Translation gives CASSPGTSGGTGELFF. V gene TRBV7-3 combines with J gene TRBJ2-2; 14 positions agree with TRBD2. This CDR3 region has 16 residues. The V segment lost 5 bases and the J segment 5 bases; nucleotides outside the gene matches: 4. CDR1 SGHTA and CDR2 FQGTGA come from the germline V gene.

The V gene is TRBV7-8, the J gene TRBJ2-5; 7 bases are a match to TRBD1. CDR1 SGHVS and CDR2 FQNEAQ come from the germline V gene. The CDR3 sequence is 16 residues long. The V segment lost 3 bases and the J segment 2 bases; nucleotides outside the gene matches: 9. CDR3 region: CASSFRRTGTQETQYF. The DNA of the CDR3 is TGTGCCAGCAGCTTCAGACGGACAGGAACTCAAGAGACCCAGTACTTC.

The chain recombines TRBV7-2 with TRBJ1-2, with TRBD1 as a possible D gene (6 bases). The CDR3 extends over 15 amino acids. Germline V gene data show CDR1 as SGHTA and CDR2 as FQGNSA. V was cut by 1 base and J by 4 bases, with 13 bases left in between. CDR3 region: CASSLDRTAPYGYTF. CDR3 in DNA: TGTGCCAGCAGCTTAGACCGGACAGCTCCCTATGGCTACACCTTC. The variable domain in full, completed from reference TRBV7-2 and TRBJ1-2, reads GAGVSQSPSNKVTEKGKDVELRCDPISGHTALYWYRQSLGQGLEFLIYFQGNSAPDKSGLPSDRFSAERTGGSVSTLTIQRTQQEDSAVYLCASSLDRTAPYGYTFGSGTRLTVV.

V usage is TRBV5-1 and J usage is TRBJ2-7; D may be TRBD2 (5 bases). The V end was cut by 2 bases, the J end by 2 bases, with 11 bases between. Germline V gene sequence: CDR1 SGHRS, CDR2 YFSETQ. CDR3 length: 14 residues. The chain's CDR3 is CASSFERPTYEQYF. The DNA for the CDR3 is TGCGCCAGCAGCTTTGAGCGGCCTACCTACGAGCAGTACTTC.

The chain joins TRBV7-9 to TRBJ2-5; 13 positions agree with TRBD2. Per the germline V gene, CDR1 is SEHNR and CDR2 is FQNEAQ (reference sequence). J lost 5 bases, V lost 4 bases, and 10 bases had no gene match. The CDR3 is made up of 17 amino acids. The CDR3 sequence: CASSSGTSGDPRETQYF. The CDR3 DNA reads as TGTGCCAGCAGCTCAGGGACTAGCGGGGACCCCCGGGAGACCCAGTACTTC. Supplemented by reference TRBV7-9 and TRBJ2-5, the full variable domain reads DTGVSQNPRHKITKRGQNVTFRCDPISEHNRLYWYRQTLGQGPEFLTYFQNEAQLEKSRLLSDRFSAERPKGSFSTLEIQRTEQGDSAMYLCASSSGTSGDPRETQYFGPGTRLLVL.

Here the CDR3 DNA reads TGTGCCAGCAGCTTAGCTACAGGGGCGGGTCAGCCCCAGCATTTT. Its translation: CASSLATGAGQPQHF. This chain connects TRBV7-2 to TRBJ1-5, with TRBD1 matching 7 bases. V was pared by 0 bases and J by 6 bases, with 5 bases of the junction left unmatched. Germline CDR1 and CDR2: SGHTA and FQGNSA. The CDR3 spans 15 residues.

The sample holds a few counts of this clone. The V call is TRBV7-9, the J call TRBJ1-6; no definite D call. V lost 6 bases and J lost 5, with 11 bases in between. Germline V lookup: CDR1 SEHNR, CDR2 FQNEAQ (reference sequence). This CDR3 has 14 residues. The chain's CDR3 is CASREVGNNSPLHF. DNA for the CDR3: TGTGCCAGCAGGGAGGTGGGAAATAATTCACCCCTCCACTTT.

This chain uses TRBV2 with TRBJ1-4; no reliable D call. Trimming left V 3 bases short and J 7 bases short, with 12 bases between. The CDR3 extends over 14 amino acids. Germline CDR1 and CDR2: SNHLY and FYNNEI. Here the CDR3 DNA reads TGTGCCAGCAGTGATAGGCGGGAGGGTGAAAAACTGTTTTTT. It encodes CASSDRREGEKLFF.

The chain couples TRBV10-2 to TRBJ2-1; no firm D call. Per the germline V gene, CDR1 is WSHSY and CDR2 is SAAADI. V lost 3 bases and J 6 bases, leaving 6 bases between the germline ends. CDR3 length equals 12 residues. The DNA of the CDR3 is TGCGCCAGCAGTGACTATTTCAATGAGCAGTTCTTC. This translates into CASSDYFNEQFF.

The genes are TRBV11-2 and TRBJ1-2; a possible D gene is TRBD1 (5 bases). Trimming took 2 bases from V and 1 from J, leaving 5 bases between them. CDR3 size: 13 residues. Germline lookup yields CDR1 SGHAT and CDR2 FQNNGV. The CDR3 DNA reads TGTGCCAGCAGCTTACAGGGTAACTATGGCTACACCTTC. Its translation is CASSLQGNYGYTF.

This sequence joins TRBV6-1 and TRBJ2-4; the match to TRBD2 covers 9 bases. The trim removed 4 bases at V and 4 bases at J, leaving 5 bases unmatched. This CDR3 contains 15 residues. The germline V gene has CDR1 MNHNS and CDR2 SASEGT. The CDR3: CASSGLREGKNIQYF. DNA of the CDR3: TGTGCCAGCAGTGGTTTGCGGGAGGGGAAAAACATTCAGTACTTC.

The chain employs TRBV2 and TRBJ2-7; D uncertain. Looked up from germline, CDR1 is SNHLY and CDR2 is FYNNEI. CDR3 length equals 13 residues. V was pared by 7 bases and J by 2 bases, with 12 bases between. DNA for the CDR3: TGTGCCAGCAAGGTAGAGCTTGCCTACGAGCAGTACTTC. This translates into CASKVELAYEQYF.

Points on this clone: Other DNA sequences within the sample encode an identical CDR3. This chain uses TRBV5-1 with TRBJ1-6; no firm D call. Trimming cost V 0 bases and J 4 bases, with 2 bases left between them. The CDR3 runs to 13 residues. Germline CDR1 is SGHRS and CDR2 is YFSETQ. CDR3 sequence reads: CASSLDYNSPLHF. Written as DNA, the CDR3 is TGCGCCAGCAGCTTGGATTATAATTCACCCCTCCACTTT.

This sequence joins TRBV13 and TRBJ2-7; D is perhaps TRBD2 (5 bases). This CDR3 is 15 amino acids long. CDR1 and CDR2 (germline): PRHDT, FYEKMQ (reference sequence). V lost 3 bases and J 3 bases, leaving 15 bases between the germline ends. CDR3 region: CASSFISGNNYEQYF. As DNA, the CDR3 is TGTGCCAGCAGCTTCATCTCCGGGAACAACTACGAGCAGTACTTC. The full variable domain, in which reference TRBV13 and TRBJ2-7 provide the parts outside the CDR3, is AAGVIQSPRHLIKEKRETATLKCYPIPRHDTVYWYQQGPGQDPQFLISFYEKMQSDKGSIPDRFSAQQFSDYHSELNMSSLELGDSALYFCASSFISGNNYEQYFGPGTRLTVT.

The chain combines TRBV18 with TRBJ1-2; 7 bases agree with TRBD1. Trimming at V came to 4 bases and at J to 2 bases, leaving 4 bases not matched to a gene. Germline-derived CDR1 and CDR2 are KGHSH and LQKENI. The CDR3 covers 14 residues. CDR3 DNA: TGTGCCAGCTCACAGGGGGCACAGAACTATGGCTACACCTTC. Encoded protein: CASSQGAQNYGYTF.

The chain employs TRBV27 and TRBJ2-2; D remains ambiguous. V was trimmed by 7 bases and J by 7 bases, leaving 19 bases between them. In germline, CDR1 is MNHEY, CDR2 SMNVEV (reference sequence). The CDR3 has 15 amino acids. CDR3 region: CASTLRANLGGELFF. As DNA, the CDR3 is TGTGCCAGCACCCTAAGAGCAAATCTAGGCGGGGAGCTGTTTTTT.

This chain joins TRBV5-1 and TRBJ2-7; D may be TRBD2 (6 bases). CDR3 size: 14 residues. V lost 4 bases and J 2 bases, leaving 13 bases between the germline ends. Germline-derived CDR1 and CDR2 are SGHRS and YFSETQ. CDR3 sequence reads: CASSPLPGAYEQYF. The CDR3 DNA is TGCGCCAGCAGCCCCCTTCCGGGGGCCTACGAGCAGTACTTC.

V is TRBV10-3 and J is TRBJ2-1; no reliable D call. Germline V gives CDR1 ENHRY, CDR2 SYGVKD. This CDR3 is 15 amino acids long. With 8 bases removed from V and 6 bases from J, the gap between germline ends came to 20 bases. The CDR3 bases are TGTGCCATCCAAAAGGATAACTTGCGGATCAATGAGCAGTTCTTC. It codes for CAIQKDNLRINEQFF.

Only a few counts were recorded for this clone. V and J are TRBV25-1 and TRBJ1-2; D might be TRBD1 (6 bases). Trimming took off 5 bases at V and 8 bases at J, with 21 bases between the two ends. The CDR3 spans 15 residues. From germline, CDR1 is MGHDK and CDR2 SYGVNS. CDR3 sequence reads: CASSPPGGAPGGYTF. CDR3 DNA sequence: TGTGCCAGCAGTCCCCCGGGGGGGGCTCCTGGCGGCTACACCTTC.

V gene TRBV29-1 combines with J gene TRBJ2-7; D might be TRBD1 or TRBD2, each matching 5 bases. With 4 bases removed from V and 9 bases from J, the gap between germline ends came to 19 bases. This CDR3 has 13 residues. The germline V gene has CDR1 SQVTM and CDR2 ANQGSEA. The CDR3 DNA sequence: TGCAGCGTTGGGGCTGGGGGAGAGGAGAGGCAGTACTTC. Translated, it gives CSVGAGGEERQYF.